These 18 T cell receptor beta chains originate from one sample sequenced in a study of control samples from healthy donors and cancer patients. TCRdb keeps only in-frame clones here, not all; method: immunoSEQ multiplex PCR. Here the sample spans some 94,000 clones, around 83% being singletons. The sequencing input was blood. These receptors were taken from a woman aged 45 to 65 in good health.

The chain combines TRBV6-5 with TRBJ2-3; TRBD2 is a possible D gene (6 bases). The CDR3 runs to 14 residues. Germline CDR1 reads MNHEY; CDR2 reads SVGAGI. Trimming stripped 7 bases from V and 5 bases from J, with 16 bases between. The CDR3 protein is CASTKGGKVDTQYF. The CDR3, as DNA: TGTGCCAGCACCAAGGGCGGGAAAGTAGATACGCAGTATTTT.

This clone appeared once. V is TRBV3-1 (or the pseudogene TRBV3-2) and J is TRBJ2-7; D perhaps matches TRBD1 (5 bases). CDR3 length: 15 residues. V dropped 0 bases and J dropped 9 bases, with 18 bases sitting between them. Looked up from germline, CDR1 is LGHDT and CDR2 is YNNKEL (reference sequence). CDR3 bases: TGTGCCAGCAGCCAAGATCGCAGGGCTCCGTCGTTGCAGTACTTC. This codes for CASSQDRRAPSLQYF.

V usage is TRBV5-5 and J usage is TRBJ2-7; D not certain. This CDR3 region has 15 residues. Germline V gene lookup returns CDR1 SGHKS and CDR2 YYEKEE (reference sequence). Between the trimmed V and J ends, which lost 0 bases and 0 bases, there was a span of 10 bases. The CDR3 nucleotides read TGTGCCAGCAGCTTGGCCCCGGATGGCTCCTACGAGCAGTACTTC. Translated: CASSLAPDGSYEQYF.

CDR3 nucleotides: TGTGCCAGCAGTGTTGGCTCCTATAATTCACCCCTCCACTTT. Translated, it gives CASSVGSYNSPLHF. The chain uses TRBV7-8 and TRBJ1-6; D not certain. Trimming removed 6 bases from V and 0 bases from J, with 6 bases in between. CDR1 SGHVS and CDR2 FQNEAQ come from the germline V gene. The CDR3 runs 14 residues.

This clone was detected once. The chain employs TRBV5-1 and TRBJ2-1; D gene uncertain. Trimming left V 0 bases short and J 6 bases short, with 13 bases between. Germline values: CDR1 SGHRS, CDR2 YFSETQ. The CDR3 has 15 amino acids. The CDR3 region is CASSLGDRIFNEQFF. Written as DNA, the CDR3 is TGCGCCAGCAGCTTGGGAGACCGAATTTTCAATGAGCAGTTCTTC. Based on the CDR3 plus reference TRBV5-1 and TRBJ2-1, the full variable domain is KAGVTQTPRYLIKTRGQQVTLSCSPISGHRSVSWYQQTPGQGLQFLFEYFSETQRNKGNFPGRFSGRQFSNSRSEMNVSTLELGDSALYLCASSLGDRIFNEQFFGPGTRLTVL.

The rearrangement uses TRBV29-1 and TRBJ2-7, with D uncertain. CDR1 is SQVTM and CDR2 is ANQGSEA in the germline V gene. V lost 0 bases to trimming and J lost 1 base, with 10 bases between them. This CDR3 contains 14 residues. CDR3 in amino acids: CSVEDPWQSYEQYF. The DNA for the CDR3 is TGCAGCGTTGAAGATCCCTGGCAGTCCTACGAGCAGTACTTC.

The chain is built from TRBV4-3 and TRBJ2-7; the match to TRBD1 covers 9 bases. J lost 8 bases, V lost 4 bases, and 12 bases had no gene match. Germline V lookup: CDR1 LGHNA, CDR2 YSLEER. This CDR3 is built from 15 residues. The CDR3 bases are TGCGCCAGCAGCCCCCGACAGGGGGAAGTGGTGCAGCAGTACTTC. This gives the protein CASSPRQGEVVQQYF.

V gene TRBV6-2 or TRBV6-3 combines with J gene TRBJ2-1; TRBD1 might be the D (6 bases). This CDR3 spans 11 amino acids. Trimming took 6 bases from V and 10 from J, leaving 10 bases between them. Germline CDR1 reads MNHEY; CDR2 reads SVGEGT. The CDR3 loop is CASSHGQEQFF. Here the CDR3 DNA reads TGTGCCAGCAGCCACGGACAGGAGCAGTTCTTC.

J is TRBJ2-7 and V is TRBV2; TRBD2 might be the D (6 bases). Germline CDR1 and CDR2: SNHLY and FYNNEI. The CDR3 is made up of 14 amino acids. Trimming took 11 bases from V and 2 from J, leaving 19 bases between them. The DNA of the CDR3 is TGTGCCGGAGTCGGGACTTCCAAACCCTACGAGCAGTACTTC. Protein: CAGVGTSKPYEQYF.

A single count supports this clone. This chain links TRBV6-6 with TRBJ1-1, with D maybe TRBD1 (5 bases). Trimming left V 3 bases short and J 7 bases short, with 12 bases between. Germline values: CDR1 MNHNY, CDR2 SVGAGI (reference sequence). This CDR3 is 13 amino acids long. DNA for the CDR3: TGTGCCAGCAGTTATGGTTCGGGGGATGAAGCTTTCTTT. Protein sequence: CASSYGSGDEAFF.

The V gene is TRBV6-5, the J gene TRBJ1-2; no definite D call. CDR3 size: 15 residues. Germline V gene lookup returns CDR1 MNHEY and CDR2 SVGAGI. Deletions cut 2 bases from V and 8 bases from J, with 18 bases between. This chain's CDR3 is CASSYEGPEVGGYTF. The CDR3 coding sequence is TGTGCCAGCAGTTACGAAGGGCCGGAGGTGGGAGGCTACACCTTC.

This sequence joins TRBV5-8 and TRBJ2-1, with 9 bases identical to TRBD2. J was trimmed by 9 bases and V by 2 bases; bases with no gene match: 9. The CDR3 totals 15 residues. The germline gives CDR1 SGHTS, CDR2 YDEGEE. The CDR3 protein is CASSFPGTSLREQFF. The CDR3 nucleotides read TGTGCCAGCAGCTTTCCCGGGACTAGCTTGCGTGAGCAGTTCTTC.

The chain links TRBV6-2 or TRBV6-3 to TRBJ1-2, with TRBD1 matching over 7 bases. J was trimmed by 5 bases and V by 0 bases; bases with no gene match: 3. Germline CDR1 and CDR2: MNHEY and SVGEGT. This CDR3 contains 14 residues. CDR3 residues: CASSYSGTAYGYTF. CDR3 bases: TGTGCCAGCAGTTACTCCGGGACAGCGTATGGCTACACCTTC.

V gene TRBV5-5 combines with J gene TRBJ1-5; the D gene is possibly TRBD1 (5 bases). Trimming left V 3 bases short and J 3 bases short, with 13 bases between. Germline CDR1 reads SGHKS; CDR2 reads YYEKEE (reference sequence). The CDR3 is 15 amino acids. The CDR3 DNA sequence: TGTGCCAGCAGCTGGGGAGGGGCGGCCAATCAGCCCCAGCATTTT. Protein sequence: CASSWGGAANQPQHF.

The chain is built from TRBV27 and TRBJ2-2, with TRBD2 identical over 15 bases. Per germline, CDR1 MNHEY and CDR2 SMNVEV (reference sequence). J was trimmed by 3 bases and V by 7 bases; bases with no gene match: 9. The CDR3 extends over 18 amino acids. The CDR3 region is CASTAGLAGGWDTGELFF. The DNA for the CDR3 is TGTGCCAGCACCGCTGGACTAGCGGGAGGGTGGGACACCGGGGAGCTGTTTTTT.

This rearrangement joins TRBV18 to TRBJ1-2; 9 bases fit TRBD1. The junction had 11 bases not matched to a gene; V was cut back by 1 base and J by 8 bases. The germline gives CDR1 KGHSH, CDR2 LQKENI. CDR3 length: 16 residues. For the CDR3, the DNA is TGTGCCAGCTCACCACTGCCGGGACAGGGAAGTCGCGGCTACACCTTC. It yields the protein CASSPLPGQGSRGYTF.

The chain is built from TRBV11-3 and TRBJ2-7, with a tentative D call TRBD1 (6 bases). The V gene lost 4 bases and the J gene lost 2 bases, with 12 bases spanning the gap. CDR3 length: 14 amino acids. Germline values: CDR1 SGHNT, CDR2 YENEEA. The CDR3 region has the DNA TGTGCCAGCAGCTCCCGGGACAAGGCCTACGAGCAGTACTTC. Encoded protein: CASSSRDKAYEQYF.

The chain carries TRBV18 and TRBJ1-5, with D unresolved. V dropped 11 bases and J dropped 2 bases, with 16 bases sitting between them. The germline V gene encodes CDR1 KGHSH and CDR2 LQKENI. The CDR3 contains 14 residues. In DNA form, the CDR3 reads TGTGCCTCGAAGCCTGGTGGAGGCAATCAGCCCCAGCATTTT. This translates into CASKPGGGNQPQHF.